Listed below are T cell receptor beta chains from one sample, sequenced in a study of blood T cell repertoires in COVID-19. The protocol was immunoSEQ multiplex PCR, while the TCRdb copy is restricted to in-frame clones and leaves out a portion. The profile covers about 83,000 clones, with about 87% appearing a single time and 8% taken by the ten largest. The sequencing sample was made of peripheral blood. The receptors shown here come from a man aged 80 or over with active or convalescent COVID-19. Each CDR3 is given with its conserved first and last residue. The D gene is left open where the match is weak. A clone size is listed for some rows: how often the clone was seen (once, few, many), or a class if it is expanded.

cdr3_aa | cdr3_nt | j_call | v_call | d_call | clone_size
CASSQGLAGGNFEQFF | TGTGCCAGCAGCCAGGGACTAGCGGGAGGAAACTTTGAGCAGTTCTTC | TRBJ2-1 | TRBV4-2 | TRBD2 | -
CASSRGRGGGELFF | TGTGCCAGCAGTCGCGGACGGGGGGGCGGGGAGCTGTTTTTT | TRBJ2-2 | TRBV6-5 | TRBD2 | -
CASSPPGPGIEAFF | TGTGCCAGCTCACCACCGGGGCCAGGAATTGAAGCTTTCTTT | TRBJ1-1 | TRBV18 | - | few
CATTGTGSEKLFF | TGTGCCACTACTGGGACAGGGAGTGAAAAACTGTTTTTT | TRBJ1-4 | TRBV19 | TRBD1 | -
CASSLYGVGETQYF | TGTGCCAGCAGCCTGTACGGGGTGGGCGAGACCCAGTACTTC | TRBJ2-5 | TRBV27 | - | -
CASSSITGFTF | TGTGCCAGCAGCTCCATCACAGGGTTCACCTTC | TRBJ1-2 | TRBV7-9 | - | -
CASKVDSYTF | TGTGCCAGCAAAGTAGACAGTTACACCTTC | TRBJ1-2 | TRBV2 | - | few
CATTNAGAPRNSPLHF | TGTGCCACCACCAATGCAGGGGCGCCCCGGAATTCACCCCTCCACTTT | TRBJ1-6 | TRBV3-1/TRBV3-2 | - | few
CASSKTQGVTEAFF | TGTGCCAGCAGCAAAACACAGGGGGTGACTGAAGCTTTCTTT | TRBJ1-1 | TRBV7-8 | TRBD1 | -
CASSFSGGAEETQYF | TGTGCCAGCAGCTTTAGCGGGGGGGCCGAAGAGACCCAGTACTTC | TRBJ2-5 | TRBV5-4 | TRBD2 | -
CASSLAWAGGKDNEQFF | TGTGCCAGCAGCTTGGCTTGGGCGGGGGGGAAGGACAATGAGCAGTTCTTC | TRBJ2-1 | TRBV5-6 | TRBD2 | -
CASSFKQGDTQYF | TGTGCCAGCAGTTTCAAACAGGGAGATACGCAGTATTTT | TRBJ2-3 | TRBV6-5 | - | -
CATSRDRGQNTEAFF | TGTGCCACCAGCAGAGACCGCGGACAGAACACTGAAGCTTTCTTT | TRBJ1-1 | TRBV15 | - | -
CASSPLNNQPQHF | TGTGCCAGCAGCCCCCTAAATAATCAGCCCCAGCATTTT | TRBJ1-5 | TRBV6-5 | - | -
CASSLGWALRDRVEKLFF | TGTGCCAGCAGCTTAGGTTGGGCACTACGGGACAGGGTCGAAAAACTGTTTTTT | TRBJ1-4 | TRBV7-9 | TRBD1 | -